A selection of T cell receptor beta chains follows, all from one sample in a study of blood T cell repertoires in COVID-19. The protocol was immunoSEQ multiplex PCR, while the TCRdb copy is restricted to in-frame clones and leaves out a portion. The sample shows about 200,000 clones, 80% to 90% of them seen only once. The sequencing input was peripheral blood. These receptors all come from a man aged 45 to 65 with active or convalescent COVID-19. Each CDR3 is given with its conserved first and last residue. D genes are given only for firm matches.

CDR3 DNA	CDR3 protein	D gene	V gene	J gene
TGTGCCAGCAGTTTATCTCCGGCGGGTTTGCGGTTCTTC	CASSLSPAGLRFF	-	TRBV12-3/TRBV12-4	TRBJ2-1
TGCGCCAGCAGCCCCTGGACAGGGACCAATCAGCCCCAGCATTTT	CASSPWTGTNQPQHF	TRBD1	TRBV5-1	TRBJ1-5
TGTGCCAGCAGCTTACAGGCGGCAGGGGGCGGCGGGGAGCTGTTTTTT	CASSLQAAGGGGELFF	TRBD1	TRBV7-2	TRBJ2-2
TGTGCCAGCAGTGAAGGGCCCCGAGGTACCGGGGAGCTGTTTTTT	CASSEGPRGTGELFF	-	TRBV2	TRBJ2-2
TGCGCCAGCAGCCAATTCTACAGGGACAGGGGGGAGCTGTTTTTT	CASSQFYRDRGELFF	TRBD1	TRBV4-3	TRBJ2-2
TGCAGTGCTAGTAATAGCGGGGGGACGGGTGAGCAGTTCTTC	CSASNSGGTGEQFF	TRBD2	TRBV20-1	TRBJ2-1
TGTGCCAGCAGTGAAATCGTGACTAGCGAGCAGTACTTC	CASSEIVTSEQYF	-	TRBV6-1	TRBJ2-7
TGTGCCAGCAGCTTAGAACGGAGCTCCTATAATTCACCCCTCCACTTT	CASSLERSSYNSPLHF	-	TRBV7-3	TRBJ1-6
TGTGCCATCAGACAGGGAGAGACCCAGTACTTC	CAIRQGETQYF	-	TRBV10-3	TRBJ2-5
TGCGCCAGCAGCCAAGATGGACAGGGCCCACTTGGCTACACCTTC	CASSQDGQGPLGYTF	TRBD1	TRBV4-3	TRBJ1-2
TGCGCCAGCAGCTTGGCTCAGGGCAGGAGCTCTGGGGCCAACGTCCTGACTTTC	CASSLAQGRSSGANVLTF	-	TRBV5-1	TRBJ2-6
TGCGCCAGCAAAGTAGCGGGAGCCACAGATACGCAGTATTTT	CASKVAGATDTQYF	TRBD2	TRBV5-1	TRBJ2-3
TGTGCCACTACCGGACAGGGAGGAACTGAAGCTTTCTTT	CATTGQGGTEAFF	TRBD1	TRBV19	TRBJ1-1
TGTGCCAGCAGCCAAGGCTCTAGCGGGAGGGCGCGGGAGCAGTACTTC	CASSQGSSGRAREQYF	TRBD2	TRBV3-1/TRBV3-2	TRBJ2-7
TGTGCCAGCAGCCAAGCCGGGACTCGAATTAAGACTGAAGCTTTCTTT	CASSQAGTRIKTEAFF	-	TRBV14	TRBJ1-1
TGTGCCAGCAGTGGGGTTCTAAGGGCAGGGCCCCCAGATACGCAGTATTTT	CASSGVLRAGPPDTQYF	-	TRBV28	TRBJ2-3
TGCGCCAGCAGCGCAACAGGGTCCGAGCAGTACTTC	CASSATGSEQYF	-	TRBV5-1	TRBJ2-7
TGTGCCAGCAGCCTCTGGGACAGGCAAGCTAACTATGGCTACACCTTC	CASSLWDRQANYGYTF	TRBD1	TRBV11-2	TRBJ1-2
TGTGCCAGCGGCCGCAGGGATAGCACAGATACGCAGTATTTT	CASGRRDSTDTQYF	-	TRBV7-9	TRBJ2-3
TGTGCCAGCAGTGAAAATAGGGGACCCCTCCACTTT	CASSENRGPLHF	-	TRBV2	TRBJ1-6
TGTGCCAGCAGCTTGGTTGGGACTAGCGGGGGGGAGAGCACAGATACGCAGTATTTT	CASSLVGTSGGESTDTQYF	TRBD2	TRBV5-5	TRBJ2-3
TGTGCCAGCAGCCCGGGGGGTGGCACTAGCACAGATACGCAGTATTTT	CASSPGGGTSTDTQYF	TRBD2	TRBV5-6	TRBJ2-3
TGTGCCAGCAGTTTCGGTTTTAACAGGGTAAACAATCAGCCCCAGCATTTT	CASSFGFNRVNNQPQHF	-	TRBV28	TRBJ1-5
TGTGCCAGCAGCACAGGGACAGGGAATAGCAATCAGCCCCAGCATTTT	CASSTGTGNSNQPQHF	TRBD1	TRBV7-9	TRBJ1-5
TGTGCCAGCAGCTCCTCGCGCCTAACAGGGACCCACGAGCAGTACTTC	CASSSSRLTGTHEQYF	-	TRBV5-8	TRBJ2-7
TGTGCCGGCGGGGGGAGTCCCTACAATGAGCAGTTCTTC	CAGGGSPYNEQFF	TRBD2	TRBV2	TRBJ2-1
TGTGCCAGCTGGAGACAGAATAATGAAAAACTGTTTTTT	CASWRQNNEKLFF	-	TRBV2	TRBJ1-4
TGTGCTACTCAGCTAGCCGGGGAGCTGTTTTTT	CATQLAGELFF	-	TRBV10-3	TRBJ2-2
TGTGCCAGCAGCTTCCCCGGGGAGGTTGAAGCTTTCTTT	CASSFPGEVEAFF	-	TRBV5-4	TRBJ1-1
TGTGCCAGTAGTATTGGGACTGCAAGGGAAGAGCAGTACTTC	CASSIGTAREEQYF	-	TRBV19	TRBJ2-7